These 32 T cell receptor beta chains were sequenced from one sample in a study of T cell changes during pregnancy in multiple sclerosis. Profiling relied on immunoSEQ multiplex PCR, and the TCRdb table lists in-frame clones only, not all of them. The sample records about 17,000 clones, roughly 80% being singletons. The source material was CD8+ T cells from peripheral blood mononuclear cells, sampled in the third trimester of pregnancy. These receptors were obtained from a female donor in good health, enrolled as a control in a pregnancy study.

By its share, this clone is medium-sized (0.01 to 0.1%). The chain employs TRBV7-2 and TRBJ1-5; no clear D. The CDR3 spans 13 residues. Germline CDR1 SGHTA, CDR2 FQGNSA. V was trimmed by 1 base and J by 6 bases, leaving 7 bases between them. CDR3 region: CASSLDGSQPQHF. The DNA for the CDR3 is TGTGCCAGCAGCTTAGATGGCTCTCAGCCCCAGCATTTT.

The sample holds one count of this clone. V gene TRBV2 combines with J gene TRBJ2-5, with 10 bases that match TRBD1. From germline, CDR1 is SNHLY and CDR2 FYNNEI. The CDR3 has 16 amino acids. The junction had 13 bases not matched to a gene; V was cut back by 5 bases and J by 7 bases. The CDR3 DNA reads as TGTGCCAGCAGTACAGACAGGGGGCCCCATCGGGTGACCCAGTACTTC. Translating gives CASSTDRGPHRVTQYF.

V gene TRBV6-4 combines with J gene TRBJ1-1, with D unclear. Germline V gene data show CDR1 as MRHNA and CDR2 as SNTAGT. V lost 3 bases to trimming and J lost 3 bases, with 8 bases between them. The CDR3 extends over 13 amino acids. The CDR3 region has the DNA TGTGCCAGCAGTGAACAGACCTACACTGAAGCTTTCTTT. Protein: CASSEQTYTEAFF.

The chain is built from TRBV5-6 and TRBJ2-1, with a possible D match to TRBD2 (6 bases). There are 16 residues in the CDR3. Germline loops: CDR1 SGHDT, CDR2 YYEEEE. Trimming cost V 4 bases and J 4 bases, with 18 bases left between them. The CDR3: CASSMGGGGAYNEQFF. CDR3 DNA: TGTGCCAGCAGCATGGGTGGCGGAGGGGCTTACAATGAGCAGTTCTTC.

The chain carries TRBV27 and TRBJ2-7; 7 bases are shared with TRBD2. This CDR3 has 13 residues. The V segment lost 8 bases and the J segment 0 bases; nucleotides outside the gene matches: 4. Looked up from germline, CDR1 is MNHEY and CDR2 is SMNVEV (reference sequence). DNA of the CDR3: TGTGCCAGCGGGCGGGGGAGCTCCTACGAGCAGTACTTC. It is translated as CASGRGSSYEQYF.

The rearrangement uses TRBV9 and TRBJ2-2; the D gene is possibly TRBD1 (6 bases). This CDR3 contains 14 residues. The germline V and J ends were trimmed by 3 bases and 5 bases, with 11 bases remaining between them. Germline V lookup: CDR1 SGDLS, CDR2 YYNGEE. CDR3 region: CASSAVGGTGELFF. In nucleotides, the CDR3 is TGTGCCAGCAGCGCGGTAGGGGGTACCGGGGAGCTGTTTTTT.

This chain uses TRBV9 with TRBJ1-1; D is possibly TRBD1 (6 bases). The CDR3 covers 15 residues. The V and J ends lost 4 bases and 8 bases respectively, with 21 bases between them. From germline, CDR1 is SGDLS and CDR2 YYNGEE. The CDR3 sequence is CASSPHGGQILEAFF. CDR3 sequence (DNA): TGTGCCAGCAGCCCCCACGGCGGACAGATACTGGAAGCTTTCTTT.

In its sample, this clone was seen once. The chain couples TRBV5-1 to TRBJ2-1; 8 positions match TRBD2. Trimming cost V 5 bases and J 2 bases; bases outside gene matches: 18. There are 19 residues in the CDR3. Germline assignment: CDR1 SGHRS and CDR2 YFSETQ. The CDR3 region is CASRSPLTGTRLTYNEQFF. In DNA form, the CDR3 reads TGCGCCAGCAGGAGCCCCCTCACCGGGACTAGGTTAACCTACAATGAGCAGTTCTTC.

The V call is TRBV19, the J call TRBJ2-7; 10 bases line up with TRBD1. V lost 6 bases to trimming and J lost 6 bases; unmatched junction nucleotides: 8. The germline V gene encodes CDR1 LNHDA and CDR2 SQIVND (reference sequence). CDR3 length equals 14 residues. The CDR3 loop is CASSELRDRGEQYF. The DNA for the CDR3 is TGTGCCAGTAGCGAACTCCGGGACAGGGGCGAGCAGTACTTC.

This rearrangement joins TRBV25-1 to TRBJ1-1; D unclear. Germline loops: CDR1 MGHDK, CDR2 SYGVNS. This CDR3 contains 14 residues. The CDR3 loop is CASSSLGGGTEAFF. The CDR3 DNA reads TGTGCATCCTCCTCGTTAGGTGGAGGGACTGAAGCTTTCTTT.

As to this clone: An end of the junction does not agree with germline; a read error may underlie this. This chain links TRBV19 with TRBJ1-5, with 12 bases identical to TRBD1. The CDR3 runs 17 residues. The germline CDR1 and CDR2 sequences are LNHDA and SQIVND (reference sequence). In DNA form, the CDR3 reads TGTGCCAGTAGTATAATCGGGGGGACAGGGGGCAAGCAGCCCCAGCATTTT. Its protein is CASSIIGGTGGKQPQHF.

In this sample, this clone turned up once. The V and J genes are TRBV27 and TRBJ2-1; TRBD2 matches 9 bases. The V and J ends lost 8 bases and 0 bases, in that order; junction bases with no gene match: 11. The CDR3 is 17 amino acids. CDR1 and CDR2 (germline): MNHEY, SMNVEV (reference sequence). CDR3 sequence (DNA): TGTGCCAGCTCTTCTGACCTAGCGGGAATCTCCTACAATGAGCAGTTCTTC. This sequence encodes CASSSDLAGISYNEQFF.

In DNA, the CDR3 is TGCGCCAGCAGCCCCTCAGGCCCTGCCTACAATGAGCAGTTCTTC. This codes for CASSPSGPAYNEQFF. The chain recombines TRBV5-1 with TRBJ2-1; D gene unclear. V shed 4 bases and J shed 2 bases, with 13 bases lying between them. Per the germline V gene, CDR1 is SGHRS and CDR2 is YFSETQ. The CDR3 covers 15 residues.

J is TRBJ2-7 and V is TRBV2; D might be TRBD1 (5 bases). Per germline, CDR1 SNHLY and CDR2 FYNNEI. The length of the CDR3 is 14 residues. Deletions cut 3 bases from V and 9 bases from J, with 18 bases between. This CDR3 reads CASSEKGRSDGQYF. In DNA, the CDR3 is TGTGCCAGCAGTGAGAAGGGGCGCTCCGACGGGCAGTACTTC.

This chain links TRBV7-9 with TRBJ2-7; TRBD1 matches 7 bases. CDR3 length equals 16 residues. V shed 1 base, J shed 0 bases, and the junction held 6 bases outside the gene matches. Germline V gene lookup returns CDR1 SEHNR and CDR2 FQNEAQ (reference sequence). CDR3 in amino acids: CASSLDRGPVSYEQYF. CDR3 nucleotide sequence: TGTGCCAGCAGCTTAGATAGGGGGCCGGTCTCCTACGAGCAGTACTTC.

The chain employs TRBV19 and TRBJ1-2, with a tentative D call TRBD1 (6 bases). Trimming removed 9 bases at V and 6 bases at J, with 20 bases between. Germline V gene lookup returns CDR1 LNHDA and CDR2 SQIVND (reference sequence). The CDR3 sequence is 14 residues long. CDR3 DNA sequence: TGTGCCAGCCACCAGAGGGGGGGGCATGATGGCTACACCTTC. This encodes CASHQRGGHDGYTF.

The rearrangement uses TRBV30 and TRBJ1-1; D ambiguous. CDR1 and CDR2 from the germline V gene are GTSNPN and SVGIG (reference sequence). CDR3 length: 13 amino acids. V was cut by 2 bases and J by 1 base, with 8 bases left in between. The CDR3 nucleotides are TGTGCCTGGAGTAGGGCGGGGAACACTGAAGCTTTCTTT. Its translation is CAWSRAGNTEAFF.

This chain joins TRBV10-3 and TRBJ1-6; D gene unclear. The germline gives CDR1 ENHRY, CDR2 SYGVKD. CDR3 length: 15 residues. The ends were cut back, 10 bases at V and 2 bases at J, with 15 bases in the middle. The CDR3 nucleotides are TGTGCCACTCATGAAGGCGGGGCCTATAATTCACCCCTCCACTTT. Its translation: CATHEGGAYNSPLHF.

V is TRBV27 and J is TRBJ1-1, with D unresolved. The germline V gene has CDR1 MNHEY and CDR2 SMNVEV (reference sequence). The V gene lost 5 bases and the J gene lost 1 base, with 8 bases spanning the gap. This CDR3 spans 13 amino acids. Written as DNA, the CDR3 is TGTGCCAGCAGTGTCGTCCGGAACACTGAAGCTTTCTTT. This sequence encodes CASSVVRNTEAFF.

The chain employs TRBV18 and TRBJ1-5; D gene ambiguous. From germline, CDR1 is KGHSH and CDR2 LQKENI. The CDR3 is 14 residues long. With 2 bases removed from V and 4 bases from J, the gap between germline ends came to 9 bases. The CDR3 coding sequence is TGTGCCAGCTCACCAATGCGGTTTAATCAGCCCCAGCATTTT. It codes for CASSPMRFNQPQHF.

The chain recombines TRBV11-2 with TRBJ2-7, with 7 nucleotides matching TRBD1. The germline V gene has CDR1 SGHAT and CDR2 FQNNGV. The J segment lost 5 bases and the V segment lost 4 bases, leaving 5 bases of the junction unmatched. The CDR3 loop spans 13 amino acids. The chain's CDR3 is CASSSRQGHEQYF. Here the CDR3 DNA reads TGTGCCAGCAGCTCCAGACAGGGTCACGAGCAGTACTTC. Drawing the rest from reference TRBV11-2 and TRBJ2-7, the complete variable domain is EAGVAQSPRYKIIEKRQSVAFWCNPISGHATLYWYQQILGQGPKLLIQFQNNGVVDDSQLPKDRFSAERLKGVDSTLKIQPAKLEDSAVYLCASSSRQGHEQYFGPGTRLTVT.

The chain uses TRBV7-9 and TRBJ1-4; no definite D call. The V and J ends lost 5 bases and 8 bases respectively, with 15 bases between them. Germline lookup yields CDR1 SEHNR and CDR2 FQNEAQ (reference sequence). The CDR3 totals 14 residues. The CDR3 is CASSLRQKEEKLFF. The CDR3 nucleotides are TGTGCCAGCAGCCTGAGGCAGAAGGAGGAAAAACTGTTTTTT.

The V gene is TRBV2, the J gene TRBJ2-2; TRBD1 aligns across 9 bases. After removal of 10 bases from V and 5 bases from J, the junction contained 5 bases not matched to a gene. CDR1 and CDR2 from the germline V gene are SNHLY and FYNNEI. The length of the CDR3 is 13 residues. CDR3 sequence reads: CATETGGTGELFF. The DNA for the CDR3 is TGTGCCACCGAGACAGGGGGAACCGGGGAGCTGTTTTTT.

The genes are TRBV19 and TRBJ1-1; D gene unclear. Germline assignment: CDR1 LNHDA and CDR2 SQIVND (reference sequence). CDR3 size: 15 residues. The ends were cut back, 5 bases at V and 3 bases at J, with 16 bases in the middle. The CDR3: CASSPAEGADTEAFF. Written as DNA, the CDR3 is TGTGCCAGTAGTCCGGCGGAGGGCGCCGACACTGAAGCTTTCTTT. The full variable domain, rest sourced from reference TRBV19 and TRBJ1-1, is DGGITQSPKYLFRKEGQNVTLSCEQNLNHDAMYWYRQDPGQGLRLIYYSQIVNDFQKGDIAEGYSVSREKKESFPLTVTSAQKNPTAFYLCASSPAEGADTEAFFGQGTRLTVV.

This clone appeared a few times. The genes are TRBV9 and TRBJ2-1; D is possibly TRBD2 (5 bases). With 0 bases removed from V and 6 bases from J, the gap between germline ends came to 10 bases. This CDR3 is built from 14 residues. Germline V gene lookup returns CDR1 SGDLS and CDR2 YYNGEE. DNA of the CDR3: TGTGCCAGCAGCGTAGCAGGACTCATCAATGAGCAGTTCTTC. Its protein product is CASSVAGLINEQFF.

The DNA of the CDR3 is TGCGCCAGCAGCCAAGAAATGGCGGGACTTGACTATGGCTACACCTTC. It is translated as CASSQEMAGLDYGYTF. The rearrangement uses TRBV4-1 and TRBJ1-2, with D maybe TRBD1 (5 bases). V lost 0 bases and J lost 3, with 14 bases in between. Germline CDR1 and CDR2: MGHRA and YSYEKL. The CDR3 has 16 amino acids.

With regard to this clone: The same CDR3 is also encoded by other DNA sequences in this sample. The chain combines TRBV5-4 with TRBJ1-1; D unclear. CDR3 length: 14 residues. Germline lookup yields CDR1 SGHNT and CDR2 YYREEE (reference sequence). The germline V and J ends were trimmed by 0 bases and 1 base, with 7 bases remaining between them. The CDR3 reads CASSLAGGNTEAFF. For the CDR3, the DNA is TGTGCCAGCAGCTTGGCGGGTGGGAACACTGAAGCTTTCTTT.

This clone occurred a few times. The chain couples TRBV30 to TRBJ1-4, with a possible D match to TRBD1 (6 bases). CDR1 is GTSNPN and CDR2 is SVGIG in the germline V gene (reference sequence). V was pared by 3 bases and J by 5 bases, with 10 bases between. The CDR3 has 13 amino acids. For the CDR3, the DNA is TGTGCCTGGAGGGACAGACTCAATGAAAAACTGTTTTTT. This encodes CAWRDRLNEKLFF.

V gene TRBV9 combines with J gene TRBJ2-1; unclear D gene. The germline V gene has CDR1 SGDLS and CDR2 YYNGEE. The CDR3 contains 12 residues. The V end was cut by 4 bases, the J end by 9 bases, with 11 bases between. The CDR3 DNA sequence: TGTGCCAGCAGCCCAGACAATGGTGAGCAGTTCTTC. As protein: CASSPDNGEQFF.

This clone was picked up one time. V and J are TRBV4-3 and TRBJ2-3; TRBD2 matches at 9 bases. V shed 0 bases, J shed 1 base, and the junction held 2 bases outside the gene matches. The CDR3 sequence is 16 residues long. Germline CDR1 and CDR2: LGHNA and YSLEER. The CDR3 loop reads CASSQEVAGGTDTQYF. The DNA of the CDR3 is TGCGCCAGCAGCCAAGAGGTAGCGGGGGGCACAGATACGCAGTATTTT.

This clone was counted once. The CDR3 DNA reads as TGTGCCAGCAGGAACGACAGGGGTGCCAACAATGAGCAGTTCTTC. Protein: CASRNDRGANNEQFF. The rearrangement links TRBV27 to TRBJ2-1; 8 bases agree with TRBD1. V dropped 6 bases and J dropped 5; count of bases not matched to a gene: 9. Per the germline V gene, CDR1 is MNHEY and CDR2 is SMNVEV (reference sequence). The CDR3 length is 15 residues.

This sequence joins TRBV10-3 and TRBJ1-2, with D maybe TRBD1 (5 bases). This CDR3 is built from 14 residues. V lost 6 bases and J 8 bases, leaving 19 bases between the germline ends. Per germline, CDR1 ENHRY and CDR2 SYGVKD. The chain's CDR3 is CAIRGDLRSEGYTF. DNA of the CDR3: TGTGCCATCAGAGGGGATTTGAGGTCTGAAGGCTACACCTTC.